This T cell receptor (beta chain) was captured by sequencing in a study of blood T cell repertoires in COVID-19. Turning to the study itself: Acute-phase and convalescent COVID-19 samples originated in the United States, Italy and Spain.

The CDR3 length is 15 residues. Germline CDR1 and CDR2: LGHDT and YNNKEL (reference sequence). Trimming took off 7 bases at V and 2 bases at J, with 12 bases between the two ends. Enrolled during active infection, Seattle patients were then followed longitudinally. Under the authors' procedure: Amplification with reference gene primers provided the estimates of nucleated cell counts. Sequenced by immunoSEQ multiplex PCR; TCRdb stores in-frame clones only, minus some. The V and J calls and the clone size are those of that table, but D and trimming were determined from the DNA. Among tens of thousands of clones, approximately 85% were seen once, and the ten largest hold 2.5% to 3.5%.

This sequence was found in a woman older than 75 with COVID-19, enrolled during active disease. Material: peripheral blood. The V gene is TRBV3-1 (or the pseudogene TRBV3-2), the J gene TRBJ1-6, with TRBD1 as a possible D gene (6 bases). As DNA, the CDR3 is TGTGCCAGCAACCTACAGGGCCCCTATAATTCACCCCTCCACTTT. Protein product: CASNLQGPYNSPLHF.